This TCR beta chain is drawn from a study of shared clonotypes between healthy human individuals. Broader study findings: The naive CD4 repertoires of a handful of donors were compared, and around 5% of clonotypes were shared. Collection of samples was limited to blood; tissue repertoires likely differ. Some clonotypes were shared by all four sorted-subset donors, while others were not shared. The non-shared ones had lower generation probabilities than the shared ones.

Using immunoSEQ multiplex PCR, the repertoire was profiled, and TCRdb retains in-frame clones only, with some absent. Among 150,000 to 200,000 clones listed, 60% to 75% were seen once. With respect to this clone: As yet, its antigen is unknown.

Germline CDR1 is SGHRS and CDR2 is YFSETQ. Losses at the gene ends were 2 bases for V and 5 bases for J; bases not matched to a gene: 7. The CDR3 is 14 amino acids. The sample consisted of memory CD4+ T cells sorted from blood. Indicated subset: CD45RA-negative fraction. This TCR came from a man aged 25 to 40 in good health. The V gene is TRBV5-1, the J gene TRBJ2-7; 7 nucleotides match TRBD1. CDR3 sequence: CASSLTGVVDEQYF. CDR3 DNA sequence: TGCGCCAGCAGCTTAACAGGGGTGGTGGACGAGCAGTACTTC.